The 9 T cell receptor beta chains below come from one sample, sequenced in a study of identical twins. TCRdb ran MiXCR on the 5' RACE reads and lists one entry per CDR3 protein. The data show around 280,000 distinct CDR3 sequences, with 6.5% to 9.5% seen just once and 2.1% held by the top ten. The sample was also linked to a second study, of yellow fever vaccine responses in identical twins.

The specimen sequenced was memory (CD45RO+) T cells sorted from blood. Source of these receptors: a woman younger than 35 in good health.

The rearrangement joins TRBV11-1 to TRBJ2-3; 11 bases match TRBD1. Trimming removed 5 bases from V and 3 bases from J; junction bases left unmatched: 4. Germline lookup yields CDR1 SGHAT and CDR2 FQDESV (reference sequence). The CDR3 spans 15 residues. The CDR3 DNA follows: TGTGCCAGCAGCACGGGACAGGGGGAGACAGATACGCAGTATTTT. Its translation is CASSTGQGETDTQYF.

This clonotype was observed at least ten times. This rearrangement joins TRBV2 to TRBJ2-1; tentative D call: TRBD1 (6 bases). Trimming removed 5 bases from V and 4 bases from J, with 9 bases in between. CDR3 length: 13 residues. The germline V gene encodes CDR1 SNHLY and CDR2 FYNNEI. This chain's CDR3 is CASSWTVYNEQFF. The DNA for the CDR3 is TGTGCCAGCAGTTGGACAGTATACAATGAGCAGTTCTTC.

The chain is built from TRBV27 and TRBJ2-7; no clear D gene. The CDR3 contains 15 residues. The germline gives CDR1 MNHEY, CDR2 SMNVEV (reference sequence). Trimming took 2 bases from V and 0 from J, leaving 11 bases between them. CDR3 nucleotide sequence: TGTGCCAGCAGTTTAAGGTCAGGCGCCTCCTACGAGCAGTACTTC. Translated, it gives CASSLRSGASYEQYF.

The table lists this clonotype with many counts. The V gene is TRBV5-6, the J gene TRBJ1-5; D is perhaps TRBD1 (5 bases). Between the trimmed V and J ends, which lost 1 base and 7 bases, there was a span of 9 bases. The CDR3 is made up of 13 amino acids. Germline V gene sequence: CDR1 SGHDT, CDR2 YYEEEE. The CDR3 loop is CASSLTSGQPQHF. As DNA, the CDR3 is TGTGCCAGCAGCTTGACTTCAGGGCAGCCCCAGCATTTT.

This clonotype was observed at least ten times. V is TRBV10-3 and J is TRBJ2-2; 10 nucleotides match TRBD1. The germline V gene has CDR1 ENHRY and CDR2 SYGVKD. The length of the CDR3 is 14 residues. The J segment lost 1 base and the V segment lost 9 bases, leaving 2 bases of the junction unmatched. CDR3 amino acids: CAIRTGGNTGELFF. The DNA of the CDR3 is TGTGCCATTAGGACAGGGGGGAACACCGGGGAGCTGTTTTTT.

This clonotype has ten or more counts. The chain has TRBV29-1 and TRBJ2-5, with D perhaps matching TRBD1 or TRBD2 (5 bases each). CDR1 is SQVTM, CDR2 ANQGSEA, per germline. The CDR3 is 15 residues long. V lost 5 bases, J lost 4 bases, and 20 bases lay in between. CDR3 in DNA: TGCAGCGTTATCTTCCAGAAGAGGGGTGGAGAGACCCAGTACTTC. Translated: CSVIFQKRGGETQYF. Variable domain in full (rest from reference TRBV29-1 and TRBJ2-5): SAVISQKPSRDICQRGTSLTIQCQVDSQVTMMFWYRQQPGQSLTLIATANQGSEATYESGFVIDKFPISRPNLTFSTLTVSNMSPEDSSIYLCSVIFQKRGGETQYFGPGTRLLVL.

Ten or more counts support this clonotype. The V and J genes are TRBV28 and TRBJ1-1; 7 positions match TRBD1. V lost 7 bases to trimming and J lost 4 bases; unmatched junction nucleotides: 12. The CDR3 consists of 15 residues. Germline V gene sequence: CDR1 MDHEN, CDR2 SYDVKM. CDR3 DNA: TGTGCCAGCACCGCGCGACAGGGTCGGGGCACTGAAGCTTTCTTT. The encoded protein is CASTARQGRGTEAFF.

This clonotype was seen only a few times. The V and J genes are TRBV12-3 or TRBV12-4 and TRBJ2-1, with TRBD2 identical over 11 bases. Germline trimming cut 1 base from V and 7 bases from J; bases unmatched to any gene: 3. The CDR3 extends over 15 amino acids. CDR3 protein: CASSLVSGRANEQFF. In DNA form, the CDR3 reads TGTGCCAGCAGTTTAGTTAGCGGGAGGGCGAATGAGCAGTTCTTC.

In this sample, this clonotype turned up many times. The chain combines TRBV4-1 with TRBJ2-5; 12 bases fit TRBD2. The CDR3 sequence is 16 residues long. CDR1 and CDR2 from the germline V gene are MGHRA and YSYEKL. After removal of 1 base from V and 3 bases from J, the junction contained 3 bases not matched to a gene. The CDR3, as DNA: TGCGCCAGCAGCCAAGGACTAGCGGGAGTTAAAGAGACCCAGTACTTC. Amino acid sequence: CASSQGLAGVKETQYF.